This passage covers 26 T cell receptor beta chains from one sample sequenced in a study of cytomegalovirus exposure and HLA in healthy donors. Vbeta (60) and Jbeta (13) primers were used in the PCR. Libraries were prepared by immunoSEQ multiplex PCR; TCRdb keeps only in-frame clonotypes and omits some of them. Its listing shows about 200,000 clones. The sequenced material came from PBMCs. These receptors originate from a boy aged 5-17 years in good health and CMV-seronegative.

The chain couples TRBV27 to TRBJ2-5; the D gene is possibly TRBD2 (6 bases). CDR1 is MNHEY and CDR2 is SMNVEV in the germline V gene (reference sequence). Trimming pared 11 bases from V and 5 bases from J, leaving 18 bases between. There are 13 residues in the CDR3. CDR3 sequence (DNA): TGTGCCTCCTGGGCCTCGGGGAGGGAGACCCAGTACTTC. Protein: CASWASGRETQYF.

The V gene is TRBV7-2, the J gene TRBJ2-7; D unclear. The germline V and J ends were trimmed by 1 base and 6 bases, with 4 bases remaining between them. This CDR3 has 11 amino acids. Germline assignment: CDR1 SGHTA and CDR2 FQGNSA. The CDR3 DNA follows: TGTGCCAGCAGCTTAGTCGGCGAGCAGTACTTC. It encodes CASSLVGEQYF. Drawing the rest from reference TRBV7-2 and TRBJ2-7, the complete variable domain is GAGVSQSPSNKVTEKGKDVELRCDPISGHTALYWYRQSLGQGLEFLIYFQGNSAPDKSGLPSDRFSAERTGGSVSTLTIQRTQQEDSAVYLCASSLVGEQYFGPGTRLTVT.

The CDR3 DNA sequence: TGTGCCAGCAGTGAGCCCTTAGGAGCGGCCGGGGAGCTGTTTTTT. Translated, it gives CASSEPLGAAGELFF. This rearrangement joins TRBV25-1 to TRBJ2-2; tentatively, D is TRBD2 (5 bases). Germline V gene sequence: CDR1 MGHDK, CDR2 SYGVNS. The CDR3 length is 15 residues. V lost 3 bases to trimming and J lost 6 bases, with 14 bases between them. Combining the CDR3 with reference TRBV25-1 and TRBJ2-2 gives the whole variable domain EADIYQTPRYLVIGTGKKITLECSQTMGHDKMYWYQQDPGMELHLIHYSYGVNSTEKGDLSSESTVSRIRTEHFPLTLESARPSHTSQYLCASSEPLGAAGELFFGEGSRLTVL.

The chain joins TRBV30 to TRBJ2-2; D unresolved. The CDR3 sequence is 13 residues long. Germline V CDR1 and CDR2: GTSNPN, SVGIG (reference sequence). Trimming pared 0 bases from V and 8 bases from J, leaving 10 bases between. The DNA for the CDR3 is TGTGCCTGGAGTGTACTAAAGCCGGGGGAGCTGTTTTTT. It translates to CAWSVLKPGELFF.

V usage is TRBV6-5 and J usage is TRBJ1-1; 7 nucleotides align to TRBD1. Trimming took 6 bases from V and 7 from J; bases not matched to a gene: 11. The CDR3 length is 14 residues. CDR1 is MNHEY and CDR2 is SVGAGI in the germline V gene. This CDR3 reads CASSLLGGENEAFF. DNA for the CDR3: TGTGCCAGCAGCCTTCTAGGGGGCGAGAATGAAGCTTTCTTT.

The chain carries TRBV4-1 and TRBJ2-7, with 9 bases that match TRBD1. This CDR3 region has 19 residues. V dropped 1 base and J dropped 0; count of bases not matched to a gene: 13. Germline V lookup: CDR1 MGHRA, CDR2 YSYEKL. The CDR3 nucleotides read TGCGCCAGCAGCCAAGGATCGAACAGGGGGCTGAGGAGCTCCTACGAGCAGTACTTC. This encodes CASSQGSNRGLRSSYEQYF.

This chain links TRBV4-2 with TRBJ2-2; 9 bases match TRBD2. Germline CDR1 reads LGHNA; CDR2 reads YNFKEQ. This CDR3 spans 15 amino acids. After removal of 5 bases from V and 7 bases from J, the junction contained 8 bases not matched to a gene. CDR3 loop: CASSSPGGGVGELFF. CDR3 DNA sequence: TGTGCCAGCAGCTCCCCCGGCGGGGGGGTCGGGGAGCTGTTTTTT.

V usage is TRBV6-5 and J usage is TRBJ1-2; TRBD1 agrees at 8 bases. V dropped 5 bases and J dropped 4; count of bases not matched to a gene: 3. Per the germline V gene, CDR1 is MNHEY and CDR2 is SVGAGI. The CDR3 loop spans 13 amino acids. The CDR3 region has the DNA TGTGCCAGCAGTCTACAGGGGGGCTATGGCTACACCTTC. It translates to CASSLQGGYGYTF.

The chain couples TRBV30 to TRBJ1-2; D possibly corresponds to TRBD1 (6 bases). CDR3 size: 13 residues. The germline CDR1 and CDR2 sequences are GTSNPN and SVGIG (reference sequence). With 5 bases removed from V and 4 bases from J, the gap between germline ends came to 14 bases. CDR3 in amino acids: CAWSRDTLYGYTF. DNA for the CDR3: TGTGCCTGGTCCAGGGACACTCTCTATGGCTACACCTTC.

The chain joins TRBV5-4 to TRBJ2-1; 9 bases are shared with TRBD2. In germline, CDR1 is SGHNT, CDR2 YYREEE (reference sequence). The CDR3 is 17 amino acids. J lost 0 bases, V lost 4 bases, and 8 bases had no gene match. As DNA, the CDR3 is TGTGCCAGCAGCAGCCCATCTAGCGGGGTCTCCTACAATGAGCAGTTCTTC. Protein product: CASSSPSSGVSYNEQFF.

The V and J genes are TRBV30 and TRBJ1-1, with D possibly being TRBD1 (6 bases). V lost 5 bases, J lost 11 bases, and 15 bases lay in between. The germline V gene encodes CDR1 GTSNPN and CDR2 SVGIG (reference sequence). This CDR3 has 11 amino acids. The CDR3 is CAWSQAGGAFF. The CDR3 DNA follows: TGTGCCTGGTCCCAGGCGGGGGGCGCTTTCTTT.

The chain joins TRBV7-3 to TRBJ2-3, with D possibly TRBD2 on 5 matching bases. This CDR3 comprises 12 residues. Germline CDR1 is SGHTA and CDR2 is FQGTGA. V dropped 4 bases and J dropped 5 bases, with 7 bases sitting between them. The CDR3 spells CASSSTRDTQYF. DNA for the CDR3: TGTGCCAGCAGCTCCACTAGAGATACGCAGTATTTT.

The V and J genes are TRBV5-1 and TRBJ1-6; 8 bases are shared with TRBD1. The V gene's germline CDR1 is SGHRS and CDR2 YFSETQ. This CDR3 has 15 amino acids. The V gene end was trimmed by 6 bases and the J gene end by 3 bases; junction bases not matched to a gene: 5. The DNA of the CDR3 is TGCGCCAGCACCGAAACAGGGGGCTATAATTCACCCCTCCACTTT. Protein: CASTETGGYNSPLHF.

The J gene is TRBJ1-2, the V gene TRBV7-9; no clear D. Germline CDR1 reads SEHNR; CDR2 reads FQNEAQ (reference sequence). This CDR3 has 14 residues. With 2 bases removed from V and 4 bases from J, the gap between germline ends came to 11 bases. CDR3 coding DNA: TGTGCCAGCAGCTTAAGCCCGAGTGTCTATGGCTACACCTTC. This sequence encodes CASSLSPSVYGYTF.

The rearrangement joins TRBV25-1 to TRBJ2-5; 9 bases are a match to TRBD2. CDR3 length: 14 amino acids. Per the germline V gene, CDR1 is MGHDK and CDR2 is SYGVNS. V gave up 5 bases and J gave up 7 bases; unmatched junction bases: 8. CDR3 bases: TGTGCCAGCAGTCAAGCGGGGGGTCTGGTGACCCAGTACTTC. It codes for CASSQAGGLVTQYF.

The J gene is TRBJ1-1, the V gene TRBV28, with no clear D. Trimming stripped 3 bases from V and 0 bases from J, with 14 bases between. The CDR3 is 16 amino acids. Per the germline V gene, CDR1 is MDHEN and CDR2 is SYDVKM. The CDR3 region is CASSFVLVGVNTEAFF. The CDR3 DNA is TGTGCCAGCAGTTTCGTTCTAGTGGGTGTGAACACTGAAGCTTTCTTT.

The rearrangement joins TRBV6-1 to TRBJ1-2; D gene ambiguous. The CDR3 extends over 14 amino acids. Per germline, CDR1 MNHNS and CDR2 SASEGT. V lost 1 base and J lost 2, with 8 bases in between. DNA for the CDR3: TGTGCCAGCAGTGAAGACCACGGGAACTATGGCTACACCTTC. This codes for CASSEDHGNYGYTF.

The chain uses TRBV5-1 and TRBJ2-7, with D perhaps matching TRBD1 (6 bases). Germline CDR1 SGHRS, CDR2 YFSETQ. V was trimmed by 1 base and J by 7 bases, leaving 15 bases between them. This CDR3 contains 14 residues. CDR3 in DNA: TGCGCCAGCAGCTTGAAGAACAGGGAGAGGGAGCAGTACTTC. The encoded protein is CASSLKNREREQYF.

The rearrangement uses TRBV11-3 and TRBJ2-7, with no clear D. The CDR3 length is 15 residues. V was clipped by 5 bases and J by 2 bases, with 16 bases between them. Germline V gene data show CDR1 as SGHNT and CDR2 as YENEEA. Here the CDR3 DNA reads TGTGCCAGCAGCCCCGGCGGTGCCGAAACCTACGAGCAGTACTTC. Translating gives CASSPGGAETYEQYF.

CDR3 loop: CASSYYGGGAYNEQFF. The CDR3 bases are TGTGCCAGCAGTTACTATGGCGGGGGGGCCTACAATGAGCAGTTCTTC. V is TRBV6-5 and J is TRBJ2-1, with 9 bases fitting TRBD2. The CDR3 is 16 amino acids. Per the germline V gene, CDR1 is MNHEY and CDR2 is SVGAGI. V lost 1 base to trimming and J lost 2 bases; unmatched junction nucleotides: 3.

The CDR3 region is CASSLAGQGSSYEQYF. The CDR3 DNA reads as TGTGCCAGCAGCTTGGCCGGTCAGGGTAGCTCCTACGAGCAGTACTTC. V usage is TRBV5-6 and J usage is TRBJ2-7, with D perhaps TRBD1 (5 bases). The CDR3 has 16 residues. Germline loops: CDR1 SGHDT, CDR2 YYEEEE. V was pared by 0 bases and J by 0 bases, with 13 bases between.

CDR3 residues: CASSLSANRGATEAFF. CDR3 nucleotide sequence: TGTGCCAGCAGTTTATCCGCAAACCGGGGAGCCACTGAAGCTTTCTTT. The chain has TRBV27 and TRBJ1-1; D gene uncertain. V lost 0 bases and J lost 4, with 15 bases in between. This CDR3 spans 16 amino acids. Germline V gene data show CDR1 as MNHEY and CDR2 as SMNVEV (reference sequence).

V and J are TRBV5-1 and TRBJ2-2; 7 nucleotides line up with TRBD1. J lost 6 bases, V lost 7 bases, and 12 bases had no gene match. The CDR3 has 15 residues. The V gene's germline CDR1 is SGHRS and CDR2 YFSETQ. CDR3 sequence: CASLTGEEFAGELFF. CDR3 sequence (DNA): TGCGCCAGCCTAACAGGGGAAGAGTTCGCCGGGGAGCTGTTTTTT.

The chain carries TRBV10-3 and TRBJ2-3; TRBD2 is a possible D gene (5 bases). The CDR3 consists of 15 residues. Germline lookup yields CDR1 ENHRY and CDR2 SYGVKD. V was pared by 6 bases and J by 4 bases, with 17 bases between. The CDR3 DNA follows: TGTGCCATCAGCCAGGCTCCCGGGGTTGCAGATACGCAGTATTTT. This sequence encodes CAISQAPGVADTQYF.

This chain links TRBV18 with TRBJ1-3; D remains ambiguous. Looked up from germline, CDR1 is KGHSH and CDR2 is LQKENI. The CDR3 covers 15 residues. The V gene lost 1 base and the J gene lost 7 bases, with 14 bases spanning the gap. CDR3 DNA sequence: TGTGCCAGCTCACCACTGGAGCCCGGAGGGAACACCATATATTTT. As protein: CASSPLEPGGNTIYF.

The V and J genes are TRBV10-3 and TRBJ1-2; 7 bases match TRBD1. The V segment lost 0 bases and the J segment 7 bases; nucleotides outside the gene matches: 2. The CDR3 covers 13 residues. CDR1 and CDR2 (germline): ENHRY, SYGVKD. CDR3 in amino acids: CAISESDRAGYTF. The CDR3 nucleotides read TGTGCCATCAGTGAGTCTGACAGGGCTGGCTACACCTTC.